This entry lists 22 T cell receptor beta chains sequenced from one sample in a study of cytomegalovirus exposure and HLA in healthy donors. Researchers ran the PCR with 60 Vbeta and 13 Jbeta primers. The table came from immunoSEQ multiplex PCR; TCRdb's copy has only in-frame clones and leaves some out. The table lists approximately 180,000 clones, roughly 80% of them singletons. Sample: PBMCs. The receptors shown here come from a woman aged 45-59 years in good health and CMV-seronegative.

V and J are TRBV9 and TRBJ2-1; 11 nucleotides agree with TRBD2. Losses at the gene ends were 4 bases for V and 5 bases for J; bases not matched to a gene: 8. Germline V lookup: CDR1 SGDLS, CDR2 YYNGEE. The CDR3 is made up of 16 amino acids. CDR3 coding DNA: TGTGCCAGCAGCCCCCGGACTAGCGGGCTTAACAATGAGCAGTTCTTC. Amino acids: CASSPRTSGLNNEQFF.

The chain is built from TRBV5-1 and TRBJ2-7; 7 nucleotides match TRBD2. From germline, CDR1 is SGHRS and CDR2 YFSETQ. The CDR3 sequence is 14 residues long. The junction had 2 bases not matched to a gene; V was cut back by 0 bases and J by 2 bases. CDR3 coding DNA: TGCGCCAGCAGCTTGGCCAGCGGGGCCTACGAGCAGTACTTC. It specifies CASSLASGAYEQYF.

The chain joins TRBV28 to TRBJ1-1; no firm D call. CDR3 length: 13 residues. Germline V gene sequence: CDR1 MDHEN, CDR2 SYDVKM. The V end lost 3 bases, the J end lost 1 base, and 6 bases lay between the germline ends. This chain's CDR3 is CASSLEENTEAFF. The CDR3 DNA is TGTGCCAGCAGTTTGGAGGAGAACACTGAAGCTTTCTTT.

This rearrangement joins TRBV2 to TRBJ2-1; tentative D call: TRBD1 (6 bases). CDR3 size: 12 residues. Germline loops: CDR1 SNHLY, CDR2 FYNNEI. The V end lost 6 bases, the J end lost 9 bases, and 12 bases lay between the germline ends. CDR3 nucleotides: TGTGCCAGCAGCTACAGGGCTATTGAGCAGTTCTTC. Amino acids: CASSYRAIEQFF.

J is TRBJ1-4 and V is TRBV7-2; 7 bases map to TRBD1. Germline V lookup: CDR1 SGHTA, CDR2 FQGNSA. The length of the CDR3 is 18 residues. The ends lost 1 base at V and 4 bases at J; junction bases unmatched: 12. CDR3 sequence reads: CASSLVGGAGGSNEKLFF. The CDR3 region has the DNA TGTGCCAGCAGCTTAGTGGGTGGGGCAGGGGGGAGTAATGAAAAACTGTTTTTT.

In its sample, this clone was seen a few times. The chain has TRBV6-5 and TRBJ2-7; no reliable D call. The V and J ends lost 0 bases and 3 bases respectively, with 9 bases between them. Germline V CDR1 and CDR2: MNHEY, SVGAGI. The CDR3 extends over 14 amino acids. The CDR3 spells CASSYSPGNYEQYF. The DNA of the CDR3 is TGTGCCAGCAGTTACTCGCCAGGTAACTACGAGCAGTACTTC.

This clone came up a few times. This chain joins TRBV5-4 and TRBJ1-4; tentatively, D is TRBD1 (5 bases). This CDR3 is 14 amino acids long. Between the trimmed V and J ends, which lost 4 bases and 8 bases, there was a span of 15 bases. Germline V gene data show CDR1 as SGHNT and CDR2 as YYREEE (reference sequence). CDR3 loop: CASSMRGIGEKLFF. CDR3 bases: TGTGCCAGCAGCATGCGGGGGATAGGAGAAAAACTGTTTTTT. Supplemented by reference TRBV5-4 and TRBJ1-4, the full variable domain reads ETGVTQSPTHLIKTRGQQVTLRCSSQSGHNTVSWYQQALGQGPQFIFQYYREEENGRGNFPPRFSGLQFPNYSSELNVNALELDDSALYLCASSMRGIGEKLFFGSGTQLSVL.

The rearrangement joins TRBV7-9 to TRBJ2-7, with 9 bases that match TRBD1. J was trimmed by 1 base and V by 5 bases; bases with no gene match: 6. The germline V gene has CDR1 SEHNR and CDR2 FQNEAQ (reference sequence). The CDR3 runs to 15 residues. The CDR3 region is CASSDRDRVSYEQYF. The CDR3 bases are TGTGCCAGCAGCGACCGGGACAGGGTTTCCTACGAGCAGTACTTC.

CDR3 DNA sequence: TGTGCCAGCACCTCCCCCCGCGGGGGGGTGCCCTACAATGAGCAGTTCTTC. It translates to CASTSPRGGVPYNEQFF. This sequence joins TRBV2 and TRBJ2-1, with 9 positions matching TRBD2. CDR3 size: 17 residues. The germline CDR1 and CDR2 sequences are SNHLY and FYNNEI. The V and J ends lost 7 bases and 2 bases, in that order; junction bases with no gene match: 12.

The rearrangement joins TRBV5-1 to TRBJ2-2; 9 nucleotides agree with TRBD2. CDR1 and CDR2 from the germline V gene are SGHRS and YFSETQ. After removal of 1 base from V and 4 bases from J, the junction contained 2 bases not matched to a gene. This CDR3 has 15 residues. The CDR3 loop is CASSLLAGSTGELFF. CDR3 DNA sequence: TGCGCCAGCAGCTTGCTAGCGGGGAGCACCGGGGAGCTGTTTTTT.

The chain employs TRBV7-9 and TRBJ1-1; TRBD1 matches at 11 bases. The CDR3 runs 15 residues. The germline gives CDR1 SEHNR, CDR2 FQNEAQ (reference sequence). V lost 2 bases to trimming and J lost 5 bases; unmatched junction nucleotides: 4. This CDR3 is CASSLPDRGPTEAFF. CDR3 nucleotides: TGTGCCAGCAGCTTACCGGACAGGGGGCCGACTGAAGCTTTCTTT.

This clone has a handful of counts. The chain employs TRBV5-6 and TRBJ2-2, with TRBD2 as a possible D gene (6 bases). Germline-derived CDR1 and CDR2 are SGHDT and YYEEEE. V was pared by 1 base and J by 7 bases, with 20 bases between. CDR3 length: 17 residues. The CDR3 DNA follows: TGTGCCAGCAGCTTGCTTGGTAGGGGCGGGGACGTCGGGGAGCTGTTTTTT. Amino acids: CASSLLGRGGDVGELFF.

Comments on this clone: A junction end diverges from the germline sequence, so it may reflect a read error. J is TRBJ1-2 and V is TRBV6-5; 9 bases agree with TRBD1. CDR1 and CDR2 (germline): MNHEY, SVGAGI. The CDR3 runs to 14 residues. CDR3 loop: CAGSYRDRDNGYTF. CDR3 coding DNA: TGTGCCGGCAGTTACAGGGACAGGGATAATGGCTACACCTTC.

J is TRBJ1-4 and V is TRBV7-2; D is possibly TRBD1 (6 bases). The CDR3 totals 16 residues. Germline loops: CDR1 SGHTA, CDR2 FQGNSA. Trimming removed 0 bases from V and 8 bases from J, with 16 bases in between. Here the CDR3 reads CASSLAGGANGEKLFF. In nucleotides, the CDR3 is TGTGCCAGCAGCTTAGCGGGGGGGGCGAATGGGGAAAAACTGTTTTTT.

V usage is TRBV28 and J usage is TRBJ1-1; TRBD1 agrees at 9 bases. Germline V gives CDR1 MDHEN, CDR2 SYDVKM. The CDR3 contains 16 residues. The V gene end was trimmed by 8 bases and the J gene end by 1 base; junction bases not matched to a gene: 11. The CDR3 DNA reads TGTGCCAGCCGAGTAGGGGACAGGGTAACGAACACTGAAGCTTTCTTT. It specifies CASRVGDRVTNTEAFF. Based on the CDR3 plus reference TRBV28 and TRBJ1-1, the full variable domain is DVKVTQSSRYLVKRTGEKVFLECVQDMDHENMFWYRQDPGLGLRLIYFSYDVKMKEKGDIPEGYSVSREKKERFSLILESASTNQTSMYLCASRVGDRVTNTEAFFGQGTRLTVV.

The chain combines TRBV6-5 with TRBJ2-7, with 8 bases aligning to TRBD2. After removal of 5 bases from V and 3 bases from J, the junction contained 9 bases not matched to a gene. The germline V gene has CDR1 MNHEY and CDR2 SVGAGI. This CDR3 contains 15 residues. The CDR3 sequence is CASSPSGSPYYEQYF. Written as DNA, the CDR3 is TGTGCCAGCAGTCCCAGCGGGAGTCCCTACTACGAGCAGTACTTC.

This chain joins TRBV27 and TRBJ2-1; 11 nucleotides match TRBD1. Germline V gives CDR1 MNHEY, CDR2 SMNVEV (reference sequence). V was clipped by 3 bases and J by 4 bases; unmatched bases: 5. CDR3 length equals 16 residues. CDR3 in amino acids: CASSLAGTGGYNEQFF. As DNA, the CDR3 is TGTGCCAGCAGTTTGGCCGGGACAGGGGGTTACAATGAGCAGTTCTTC.

V is TRBV9 and J is TRBJ2-3, with a tentative D call TRBD2 (6 bases). This CDR3 has 14 residues. Trimming removed 3 bases from V and 3 bases from J, with 11 bases in between. Germline V gene sequence: CDR1 SGDLS, CDR2 YYNGEE. The CDR3 loop is CASSDRGWTDTQYF. The DNA for the CDR3 is TGTGCCAGCAGCGACCGGGGGTGGACAGATACGCAGTATTTT.

This chain links TRBV6-5 with TRBJ2-2; maybe TRBD1 (5 bases). Germline lookup yields CDR1 MNHEY and CDR2 SVGAGI. With 2 bases removed from V and 5 bases from J, the gap between germline ends came to 12 bases. This CDR3 contains 15 residues. The CDR3 loop reads CASSYMGLGTGELFF. In DNA, the CDR3 is TGTGCCAGCAGTTACATGGGGCTCGGAACCGGGGAGCTGTTTTTT.

This clone has a count of ten or more. The chain is built from TRBV6-1 and TRBJ2-5, with TRBD2 identical over 10 bases. CDR3 length equals 14 residues. Germline loops: CDR1 MNHNS, CDR2 SASEGT. DNA for the CDR3: TGTGTCAGTGGTACTAGCGGGACCCAAGAGACCCAGTACTTC. Encoded protein: CVSGTSGTQETQYF.

The gene calls are TRBV6-4 and TRBJ2-1, with 10 nucleotides matching TRBD2. V lost 6 bases and J lost 7; bases outside the gene matches: 9. The CDR3 loop spans 15 amino acids. Germline CDR1 is MRHNA and CDR2 is SNTAGT. The chain's CDR3 is CASRALAGASNEQFF. Written as DNA, the CDR3 is TGTGCCAGCAGGGCCCTAGCGGGGGCTAGTAATGAGCAGTTCTTC.

The gene calls are TRBV9 and TRBJ1-1; D remains ambiguous. CDR1 and CDR2 (germline): SGDLS, YYNGEE. CDR3 length: 14 amino acids. V was shortened by 4 bases and J by 0 bases, with 10 bases between the two germline ends. This CDR3 is CASSSRGVNTEAFF. As DNA, the CDR3 is TGTGCCAGCAGCTCTCGGGGAGTGAACACTGAAGCTTTCTTT.